These T cell receptor beta chains were read from a single sample in a study of blood T cell repertoires in COVID-19. Profiled with immunoSEQ multiplex PCR; TCRdb holds only in-frame clones, not every one. The sample includes over 200,000 clones, more than 75% of them seen just once. Material: peripheral blood. These receptors came from a woman aged 40 to 50 who had recovered from COVID-19. Each CDR3 is given with its conserved first and last residue. D genes are given only for firm matches. Rows may omit the clone size; those that give it use once, few, many or a size class.

clone_size	j_call	d_call	v_call	cdr3_nt	cdr3_aa
NA	TRBJ2-1	TRBD2	TRBV5-4	TGTGCCAGCAGCCCGGGAGGGCTAGCGGGAGTACGGGAGCAGTTCTTC	CASSPGGLAGVREQFF
NA	TRBJ1-4	NA	TRBV5-8	TGTGCCAGCAGCTTGTTCGGGGTGGAACTGTTTTTT	CASSLFGVELFF
NA	TRBJ1-4	TRBD1	TRBV15	TGTGCCACCAGCAGAGGCCCAGGGGGTAATGAAAAACTGTTTTTT	CATSRGPGGNEKLFF
NA	TRBJ1-6	NA	TRBV19	TGTGCCAGTAGTATAAGTCGTGGGACTCGGGGTCCCCTCCACTTT	CASSISRGTRGPLHF
few	TRBJ2-3	TRBD2	TRBV6-2/TRBV6-3	TGTGCCAGCAGTTACTCAGGAGGTAGCGGGAACACCCCTAGCACAGATACGCAGTATTTT	CASSYSGGSGNTPSTDTQYF
NA	TRBJ2-4	TRBD2	TRBV7-8	TGTGCCAGCAGCTTAGGGTCCGGCGGGAGGACCAAAAACATTCAGTACTTC	CASSLGSGGRTKNIQYF
NA	TRBJ2-5	NA	TRBV5-6	TGTGCCAGCAGCCCGGACCAAGAGACCCAGTACTTC	CASSPDQETQYF
NA	TRBJ2-1	TRBD2	TRBV5-8	TGTGCCAGCAGCTTGGAGGGACTAGCAGGTAATGAGCAGTTCTTC	CASSLEGLAGNEQFF
NA	TRBJ2-1	TRBD1	TRBV24-1	TGTGCCACCAGTGACCCCCAAACAGGGGGCAGGCAGTTCTTC	CATSDPQTGGRQFF
NA	TRBJ1-1	NA	TRBV7-9	TGTGCCGAGCGGGGTGGGGGATTGAACACTGAAGCTTTCTTT	CAERGGGLNTEAFF
NA	TRBJ1-1	NA	TRBV12-3/TRBV12-4	TGTGCCAGCACCCCAGGGACAAAAGCTTTCTTT	CASTPGTKAFF
NA	TRBJ2-1	TRBD1	TRBV7-2	TGTGCCAGCAGCCCAGACAGGGGTTCCTACAATGAGCAGTTCTTC	CASSPDRGSYNEQFF
NA	TRBJ2-1	NA	TRBV27	TGTGCCAGCAGTCCAAGACTAACTACCTACAATGAGCAGTTCTTC	CASSPRLTTYNEQFF
NA	TRBJ1-1	NA	TRBV30	TGTGCCTGGAGGAGGAGCCCCCAGTCCACTGAAGCTTTCTTT	CAWRRSPQSTEAFF
once	TRBJ2-5	NA	TRBV10-3	TGTGCCATCAGTGGAGGCCGAAGGGAGACCCAGTACTTC	CAISGGRRETQYF
NA	TRBJ2-2	NA	TRBV28	TGTGCCAGCACCCCGGGGATGGCGAACACCGGGGAGCTGTTTTTT	CASTPGMANTGELFF
NA	TRBJ2-7	NA	TRBV7-2	TGTGCCAGCAGCTTAGTGGGGCAGGGGCACTACGAGCAGTACTTC	CASSLVGQGHYEQYF
NA	TRBJ1-5	TRBD1	TRBV12-3/TRBV12-4	TGTGCCAGCAGTGGGACAGGCAATCAGCCCCAGCATTTT	CASSGTGNQPQHF
NA	TRBJ2-5	TRBD2	TRBV27	TGTGCCAGCAGGGACCTAGCGGGGGGAGAGACCCAGTACTTC	CASRDLAGGETQYF
NA	TRBJ2-1	TRBD2	TRBV5-1	TGCGCCAGCAGCTCAGCGGGAGGGGGAAATGAGCAGTTCTTC	CASSSAGGGNEQFF
NA	TRBJ2-5	TRBD1	TRBV2	TGTGCCAGCGGGCTACAGGGGGCCAAAGAGACCCAGTACTTC	CASGLQGAKETQYF
NA	TRBJ1-1	NA	TRBV30	TGTGCCTCCGCGCACGTTGAAGCTTTCTTT	CASAHVEAFF
NA	TRBJ1-1	NA	TRBV18	TGTGCCAGCTCACCCGACAGTGAAGCTTTCTTT	CASSPDSEAFF
once	TRBJ2-3	TRBD2	TRBV2	TGTGCCAGCACCGGGGGGCTAGCGGGAGTAGGTACGCAGTATTTT	CASTGGLAGVGTQYF
NA	TRBJ1-4	TRBD1	TRBV5-8	TGTGCCAGCAGCCAGGGACAGCGTGCAACTAATGAAAAACTGTTTTTT	CASSQGQRATNEKLFF
NA	TRBJ2-7	NA	TRBV5-1	TGCGCCAGCAGCTTGGGCGGAAGCTCCTACGAGCAGTACTTC	CASSLGGSSYEQYF
NA	TRBJ2-3	NA	TRBV4-3	TGCGCCAGCAGCCAAGATATGGGGGCGGGAGATACGCAGTATTTT	CASSQDMGAGDTQYF
NA	TRBJ2-7	TRBD2	TRBV7-9	TGTGCCAGCAGCTTAGGGGTTAGGACTAGCGATGACGAGCAGTACTTC	CASSLGVRTSDDEQYF
NA	TRBJ2-7	TRBD1	TRBV29-1	TGCAGCGTGGGACAGTCGTACGAGCAGTACTTC	CSVGQSYEQYF
NA	TRBJ2-7	NA	TRBV7-2	TGTGCCAGCAGCCCCCCCGCGGCGGTCCCCTACGAGCAGTACTTC	CASSPPAAVPYEQYF
NA	TRBJ1-5	NA	TRBV5-6	TGTGCCAGCAGCTCTTACTCGGGGCCCCAGCATTTT	CASSSYSGPQHF
NA	TRBJ2-1	NA	TRBV7-9	TGTGCCAGCAGCTCGGTTCGCGTGGAGCAGTTCTTC	CASSSVRVEQFF
NA	TRBJ1-6	NA	TRBV5-1	TGCGCCAGCAGCTCCTTAGCGAACCGGCCACCCCTCCACTTT	CASSSLANRPPLHF
NA	TRBJ2-7	NA	TRBV7-2	TGTGCCAGCAGCCAAACCCCAGGGGGGTACGAGCAGTACTTC	CASSQTPGGYEQYF
NA	TRBJ2-7	TRBD2	TRBV7-2	TGTGCCAGCAGCTTAGCAGGGACTAGCGGATACGAGCAGTACTTC	CASSLAGTSGYEQYF
NA	TRBJ1-1	TRBD1	TRBV19	TGTGCCAGTACCGACAGGGGGCTTGGGTACACTGAAGCTTTCTTT	CASTDRGLGYTEAFF
NA	TRBJ2-3	TRBD2	TRBV2	TGTGCCAGCAGCCCGACTAGCGGGAGGTCAGATACGCAGTATTTT	CASSPTSGRSDTQYF
once	TRBJ2-7	NA	TRBV18	TGTGCCAGCTCACCACGGGCAGGGGGGACATCGGGCGAGCAGTACTTC	CASSPRAGGTSGEQYF
NA	TRBJ1-5	TRBD1	TRBV7-9	TGTGCCAGCAGCCCAGGGACAGGGCCTTATAGCAATCAGCCCCAGCATTTT	CASSPGTGPYSNQPQHF
NA	TRBJ1-1	NA	TRBV18	TGTGCCAGCTCACCCCGGGGGGTTGGAGCTTTCTTT	CASSPRGVGAFF
once	TRBJ2-1	NA	TRBV4-1	TGCGCCAGCAGCCAGCCCAGCTCCTACAATGAGCAGTTCTTC	CASSQPSSYNEQFF
once	TRBJ1-5	TRBD1	TRBV6-6	TGTGCCAGCAGTCCCCGGGACAGGGATCACTATAGCAATCAGCCCCAGCATTTT	CASSPRDRDHYSNQPQHF
NA	TRBJ2-3	NA	TRBV4-3	TGCGCCAGCAGCCAAGATTCCCCCTCCCGGGGTCGGCGCACAGATACGCAGTATTTT	CASSQDSPSRGRRTDTQYF
NA	TRBJ2-3	TRBD2	TRBV6-4	TGTGCCACCCGCGGGGGGGCGGGCACAGATACGCAGTATTTT	CATRGGAGTDTQYF
NA	TRBJ1-3	NA	TRBV6-2/TRBV6-3	TGTGCCAGCAGTTACCCAGGACAGCCCCACTCTGGAAACACCATATATTTT	CASSYPGQPHSGNTIYF
NA	TRBJ2-3	TRBD2	TRBV4-3	TGCGCCAGCAGCCAAGATCCAGCGGGAGGGCCTGGGGATACGCAGTATTTT	CASSQDPAGGPGDTQYF
NA	TRBJ2-3	TRBD2	TRBV19	TGTGCCAGTAGTGGGCCCGGGACTAGCGGGCTTCGGACGCAGTATTTT	CASSGPGTSGLRTQYF
once	TRBJ2-1	TRBD2	TRBV3-1/TRBV3-2	TGTGCCAGCAGCCCCGACTTCGGGGCGGGAGGGGGGAATGAGCAGTTCTTC	CASSPDFGAGGGNEQFF
NA	TRBJ2-2	TRBD2	TRBV7-7	TGTGCTAGCAGCCCGAGCGGGATCACCGGGGAGCTGTTTTTT	CASSPSGITGELFF
once	TRBJ1-5	NA	TRBV30	TGTGCCTGGAGTCCCCGGGGGGTAAGCAATCAGCCCCAGCATTTT	CAWSPRGVSNQPQHF
NA	TRBJ2-1	TRBD2	TRBV28	TGTGCCAGCAGACCCGGGACTACCCACAATGAGCAGTTCTTC	CASRPGTTHNEQFF
NA	TRBJ2-3	TRBD1	TRBV6-2/TRBV6-3	TGTGCCAGCAGCCCGGGACAGGGGATCTCAGATACGCAGTATTTT	CASSPGQGISDTQYF